This TCR beta chain was captured by sequencing in a study of early T cells in non-severe SARS-CoV-2 infection. Individual cDNA molecules received unique molecular identifiers. TCRdb independently ran MiXCR on the 5' RACE reads; one entry per CDR3 protein. Here the sample spans around 70,000 distinct CDR3 sequences, approximately 9% being singletons. In germline, CDR1 is MNHEY, CDR2 SVGAGI. This CDR3 is built from 13 residues. The V and J ends lost 5 bases and 2 bases respectively, with 7 bases between them. The sequence came from an adult who was a healthcare worker with PCR-confirmed SARS-CoV-2 infection or an uninfected control (not recorded which). The sample taken for sequencing was whole blood. The J gene is TRBJ1-3, the V gene TRBV6-5; D gene uncertain. The CDR3 is CASSESAGNTIYF. CDR3 bases: TGTGCCAGCAGTGAATCAGCTGGAAACACCATATATTTT.